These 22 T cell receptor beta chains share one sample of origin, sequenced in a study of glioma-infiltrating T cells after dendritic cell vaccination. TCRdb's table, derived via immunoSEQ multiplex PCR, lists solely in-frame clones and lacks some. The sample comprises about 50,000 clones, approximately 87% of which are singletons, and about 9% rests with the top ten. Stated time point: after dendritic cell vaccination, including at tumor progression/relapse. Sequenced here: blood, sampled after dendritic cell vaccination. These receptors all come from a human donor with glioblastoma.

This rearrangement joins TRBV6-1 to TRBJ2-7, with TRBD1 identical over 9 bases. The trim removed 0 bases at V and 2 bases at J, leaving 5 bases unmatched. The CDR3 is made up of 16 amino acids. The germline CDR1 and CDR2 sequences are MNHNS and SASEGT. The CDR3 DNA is TGTGCCAGCAGTGAAGCGCATGGACAGGGGACCTACGAGCAGTACTTC. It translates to CASSEAHGQGTYEQYF.

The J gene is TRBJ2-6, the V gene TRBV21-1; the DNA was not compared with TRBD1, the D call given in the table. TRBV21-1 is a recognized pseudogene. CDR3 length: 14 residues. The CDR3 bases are TGTGCCAGCAGCCCCTGGCCTGGGGCCAACGTCCTGACTTTC. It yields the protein CASSPWPGANVLTF.

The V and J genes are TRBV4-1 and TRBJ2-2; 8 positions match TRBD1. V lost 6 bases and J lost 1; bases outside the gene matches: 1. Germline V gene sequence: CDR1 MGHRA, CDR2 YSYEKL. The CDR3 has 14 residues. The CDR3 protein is CASRGTGNTGELFF. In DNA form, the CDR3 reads TGCGCCAGCAGAGGGACAGGGAACACCGGGGAGCTGTTTTTT.

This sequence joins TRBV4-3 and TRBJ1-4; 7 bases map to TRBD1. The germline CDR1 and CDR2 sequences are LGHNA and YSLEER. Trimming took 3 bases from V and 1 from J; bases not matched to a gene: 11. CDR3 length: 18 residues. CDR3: CASSQVIDRAVTNEKLFF. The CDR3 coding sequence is TGCGCCAGCAGCCAGGTCATAGACAGGGCCGTAACTAATGAAAAACTGTTTTTT.

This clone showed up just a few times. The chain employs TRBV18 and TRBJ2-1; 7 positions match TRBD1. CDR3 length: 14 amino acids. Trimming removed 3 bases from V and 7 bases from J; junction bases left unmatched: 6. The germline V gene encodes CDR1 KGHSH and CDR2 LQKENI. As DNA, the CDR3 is TGTGCCAGCTCACCCCCGGGACAGTGGAATGAGCAGTTCTTC. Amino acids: CASSPPGQWNEQFF. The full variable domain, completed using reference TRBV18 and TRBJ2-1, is NAGVMQNPRHLVRRRGQEARLRCSPMKGHSHVYWYRQLPEEGLKFMVYLQKENIIDESGMPKERFSAEFPKEGPSILRIQQVVRGDSAAYFCASSPPGQWNEQFFGPGTRLTVL.

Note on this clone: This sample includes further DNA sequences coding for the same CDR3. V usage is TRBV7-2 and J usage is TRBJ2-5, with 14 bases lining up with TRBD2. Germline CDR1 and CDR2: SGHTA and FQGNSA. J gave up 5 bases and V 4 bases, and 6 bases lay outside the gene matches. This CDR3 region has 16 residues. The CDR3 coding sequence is TGTGCCAGCAGCTCGACTAGCGGGGGGGCCGGGGAGACCCAGTACTTC. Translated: CASSSTSGGAGETQYF.

The CDR3 DNA is TGCGCCAGCAGCCAAGTCGGGGAGAAACAAGAGACCCAGTACTTC. It codes for CASSQVGEKQETQYF. The chain uses TRBV4-3 and TRBJ2-5, with D possibly matching TRBD2 (5 bases). Germline V gene sequence: CDR1 LGHNA, CDR2 YSLEER. Trimming left V 1 base short and J 2 bases short, with 11 bases between. The CDR3 has 15 residues.

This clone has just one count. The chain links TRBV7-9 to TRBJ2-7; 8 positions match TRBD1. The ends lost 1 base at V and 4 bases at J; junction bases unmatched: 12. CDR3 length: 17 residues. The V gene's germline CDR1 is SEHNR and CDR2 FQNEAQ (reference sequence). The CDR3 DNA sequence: TGTGCCAGCAGCTTAGGGGCCGGGACAGGAGATCAATACGAGCAGTACTTC. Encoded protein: CASSLGAGTGDQYEQYF.

This chain's CDR3 is CASSEVGGPGETQYF. DNA of the CDR3: TGTGCCAGCAGTGAGGTGGGGGGGCCGGGAGAGACCCAGTACTTC. The rearrangement links TRBV2 to TRBJ2-5; weak D call: TRBD2 (7 bases). Trimming shortened V by 3 bases and J by 4 bases, and 15 bases separated the two germline ends. The CDR3 extends over 15 amino acids. CDR1 and CDR2 (germline): SNHLY, FYNNEI.

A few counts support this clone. DNA for the CDR3: TGTGCCAGCAGTGAGACAGGGGGCGCTGGGGCCAACGTCCTGACTTTC. This sequence encodes CASSETGGAGANVLTF. The chain combines TRBV2 with TRBJ2-6; 10 bases agree with TRBD1. Per germline, CDR1 SNHLY and CDR2 FYNNEI. With 3 bases clipped from V and 2 bases from J, the junction kept 1 base outside the gene matches. This CDR3 region has 16 residues.

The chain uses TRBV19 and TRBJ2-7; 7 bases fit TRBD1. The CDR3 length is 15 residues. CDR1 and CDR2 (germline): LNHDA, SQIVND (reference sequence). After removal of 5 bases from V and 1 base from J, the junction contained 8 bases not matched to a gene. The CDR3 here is CASSPTGQPSYEQYF. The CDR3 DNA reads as TGTGCCAGTAGTCCCACGGGACAGCCGTCCTACGAGCAGTACTTC.

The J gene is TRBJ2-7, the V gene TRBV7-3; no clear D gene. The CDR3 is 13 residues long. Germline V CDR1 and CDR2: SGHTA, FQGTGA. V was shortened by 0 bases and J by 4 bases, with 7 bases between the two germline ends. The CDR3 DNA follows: TGTGCCAGCAGCTTAACGAACAGTTACGAGCAGTACTTC. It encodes CASSLTNSYEQYF.

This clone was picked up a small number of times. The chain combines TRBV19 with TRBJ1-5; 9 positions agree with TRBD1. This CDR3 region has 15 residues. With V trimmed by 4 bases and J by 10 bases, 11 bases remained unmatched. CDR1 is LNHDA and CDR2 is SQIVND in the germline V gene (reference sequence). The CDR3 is CASSKSGTGMLPQHF. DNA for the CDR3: TGTGCCAGTAGTAAATCCGGGACAGGGATGCTTCCCCAGCATTTT. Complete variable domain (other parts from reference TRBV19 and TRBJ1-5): DGGITQSPKYLFRKEGQNVTLSCEQNLNHDAMYWYRQDPGQGLRLIYYSQIVNDFQKGDIAEGYSVSREKKESFPLTVTSAQKNPTAFYLCASSKSGTGMLPQHFGDGTRLSIL.

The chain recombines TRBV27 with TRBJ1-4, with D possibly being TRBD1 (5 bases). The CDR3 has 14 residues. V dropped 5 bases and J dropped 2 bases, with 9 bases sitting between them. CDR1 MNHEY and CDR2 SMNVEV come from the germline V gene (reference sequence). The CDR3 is CASSPRQTNEKLFF. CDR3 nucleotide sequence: TGTGCCAGCAGTCCCCGACAGACTAATGAAAAACTGTTTTTT.

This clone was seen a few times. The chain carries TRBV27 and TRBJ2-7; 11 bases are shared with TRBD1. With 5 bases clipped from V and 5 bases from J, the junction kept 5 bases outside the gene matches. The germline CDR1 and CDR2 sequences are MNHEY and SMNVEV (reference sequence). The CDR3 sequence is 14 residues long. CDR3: CASSPGTGGNEQYF. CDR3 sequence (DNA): TGTGCCAGCAGTCCAGGGACAGGGGGTAACGAGCAGTACTTC.

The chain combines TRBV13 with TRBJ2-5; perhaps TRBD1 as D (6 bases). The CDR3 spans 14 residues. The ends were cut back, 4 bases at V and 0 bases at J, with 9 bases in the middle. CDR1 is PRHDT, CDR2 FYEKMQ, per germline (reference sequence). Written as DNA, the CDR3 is TGTGCCAGCAGCTCGGGACAATACCAAGAGACCCAGTACTTC. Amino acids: CASSSGQYQETQYF.

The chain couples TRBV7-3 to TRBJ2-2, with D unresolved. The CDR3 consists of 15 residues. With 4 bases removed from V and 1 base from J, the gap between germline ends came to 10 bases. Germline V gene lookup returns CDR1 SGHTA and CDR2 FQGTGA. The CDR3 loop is CASSSGVGNTGELFF. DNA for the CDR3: TGTGCCAGCAGCTCCGGAGTAGGGAACACCGGGGAGCTGTTTTTT.

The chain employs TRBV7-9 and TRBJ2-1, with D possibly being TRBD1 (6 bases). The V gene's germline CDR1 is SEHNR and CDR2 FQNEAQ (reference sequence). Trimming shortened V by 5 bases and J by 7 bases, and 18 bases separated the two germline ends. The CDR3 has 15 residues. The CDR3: CASSPGQTTMNEQFF. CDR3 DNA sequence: TGTGCCAGCAGCCCCGGACAGACTACAATGAATGAGCAGTTCTTC.

For the CDR3, the DNA is TGTGCCAGCAGTTTCAGGGGGCCCAATAGCAATCAGCCCCAGCATTTT. Encoded protein: CASSFRGPNSNQPQHF. The gene calls are TRBV28 and TRBJ1-5; 8 nucleotides match TRBD1. J gave up 0 bases and V 3 bases, and 4 bases lay outside the gene matches. The CDR3 totals 16 residues. Germline V gene data show CDR1 as MDHEN and CDR2 as SYDVKM.

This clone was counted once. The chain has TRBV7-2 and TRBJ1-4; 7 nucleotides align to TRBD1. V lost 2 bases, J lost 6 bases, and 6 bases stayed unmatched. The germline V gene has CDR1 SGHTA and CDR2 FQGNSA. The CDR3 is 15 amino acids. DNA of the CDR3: TGTGCCAGCAGCTTAACGAGGGGGCGCGATGAAAAACTGTTTTTT. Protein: CASSLTRGRDEKLFF.

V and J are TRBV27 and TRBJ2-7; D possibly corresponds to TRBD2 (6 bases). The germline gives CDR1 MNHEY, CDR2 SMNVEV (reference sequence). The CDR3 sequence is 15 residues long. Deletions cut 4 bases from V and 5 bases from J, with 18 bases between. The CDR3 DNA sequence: TGTGCCAGCAGTTCGGAGGGGCAGGGAATTGACGAGCAGTACTTC. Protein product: CASSSEGQGIDEQYF.

Here the CDR3 DNA reads TGTGCCAGCAGCTTGTGGGGGACAGGGGGAAATGAAAAACTGTTTTTT. This sequence encodes CASSLWGTGGNEKLFF. The chain carries TRBV5-5 and TRBJ1-4, with 11 bases identical to TRBD1. This CDR3 comprises 16 residues. V was clipped by 1 base and J by 5 bases; unmatched bases: 4. Germline V CDR1 and CDR2: SGHKS, YYEKEE (reference sequence).